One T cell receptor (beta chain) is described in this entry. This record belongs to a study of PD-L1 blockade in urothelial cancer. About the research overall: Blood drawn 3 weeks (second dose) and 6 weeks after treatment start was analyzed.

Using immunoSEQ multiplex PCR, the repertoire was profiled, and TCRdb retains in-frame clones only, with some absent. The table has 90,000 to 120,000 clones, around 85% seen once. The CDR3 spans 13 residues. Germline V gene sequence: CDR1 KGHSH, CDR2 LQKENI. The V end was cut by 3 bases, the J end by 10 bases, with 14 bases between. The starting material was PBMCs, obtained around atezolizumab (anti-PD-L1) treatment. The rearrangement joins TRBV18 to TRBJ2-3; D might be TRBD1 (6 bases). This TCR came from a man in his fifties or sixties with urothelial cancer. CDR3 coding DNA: TGTGCCAGCTCACCGACTGGACCAGGGGCGCAGTATTTT. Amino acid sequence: CASSPTGPGAQYF.